This T cell receptor (beta chain) was identified during a study of cytomegalovirus exposure and HLA in healthy donors. Germline V CDR1 and CDR2: LNHNV, YYDKDF (reference sequence). The V end lost 0 bases, the J end lost 5 bases, and 20 bases lay between the germline ends. The CDR3 has 17 amino acids. PCR primers comprised 60 Vbeta and 13 Jbeta primers. The data were produced by immunoSEQ multiplex PCR, yet TCRdb's version contains in-frame clones alone and is incomplete. The profile shows fewer than 120,000 clones, more than 75% of them singletons. Concerning this clone: Its specificity is not known.

Study-wide results and caveats: Sequence variants that were highly shared formed a cluster that was likely a sequencing artifact.

The sample consisted of PBMCs. The source is a man in his forties in good health and CMV-seronegative. This chain joins TRBV15 and TRBJ2-7, with D possibly matching TRBD2 (6 bases). CDR3 in DNA: TGTGCCACCAGCAGAGATCACCTGTCGTCGGGGGTCCACGAGCAGTACTTC. The encoded protein is CATSRDHLSSGVHEQYF.